The 14 T cell receptor beta chains given below trace back to one sample, sequenced in a study of early T cells in non-severe SARS-CoV-2 infection. Via MiXCR, TCRdb re-called the 5' RACE reads, giving one row per CDR3 protein. The sample has approximately 70,000 distinct CDR3 sequences, around 4.2% seen once. The starting material was whole blood, obtained at baseline. The receptors here all came from an adult who was a healthcare worker with PCR-confirmed SARS-CoV-2 infection or an uninfected control (not recorded which). The donor label of this sample is uncertain.

This chain joins TRBV18 and TRBJ1-5; 10 nucleotides match TRBD1. Germline V gene lookup returns CDR1 KGHSH and CDR2 LQKENI. The CDR3 length is 14 residues. Unmatched junction bases numbered 2, after V lost 2 bases and J lost 7 bases. The CDR3 reads CASSPGTGEQPQHF. The CDR3 DNA reads TGTGCCAGCTCACCAGGGACAGGGGAACAGCCCCAGCATTTT. The complete variable domain, with remaining parts taken from reference TRBV18 and TRBJ1-5, reads NAGVMQNPRHLVRRRGQEARLRCSPMKGHSHVYWYRQLPEEGLKFMVYLQKENIIDESGMPKERFSAEFPKEGPSILRIQQVVRGDSAAYFCASSPGTGEQPQHFGDGTRLSIL.

The V gene is TRBV3-1, the J gene TRBJ2-3, with D unclear. From germline, CDR1 is LGHDT and CDR2 YNNKEL (reference sequence). Trimming cost V 0 bases and J 0 bases, with 10 bases left between them. This CDR3 region has 16 residues. The CDR3 DNA reads as TGTGCCAGCAGCCAAGAACGACTTCCTAGCACAGATACGCAGTATTTT. Translated: CASSQERLPSTDTQYF.

This clonotype was detected many times. The DNA for the CDR3 is TGTGCCAGCAGCTTGCGGGGCTCAACCGGGACATCATTTGTGTATCAGAACACTGAAGCTTTCTTT. It translates to CASSLRGSTGTSFVYQNTEAFF. This chain joins TRBV5-5 and TRBJ1-1; D is perhaps TRBD1 (6 bases). Trimming pared 1 base from V and 1 base from J, leaving 32 bases between. The CDR3 is made up of 22 amino acids. Germline V gene data show CDR1 as SGHKS and CDR2 as YYEKEE (reference sequence).

This clonotype was counted ten times or more. The chain couples TRBV12-3 or TRBV12-4 to TRBJ2-3, with 14 bases lining up with TRBD2. Trimming took 0 bases from V and 4 from J; bases not matched to a gene: 6. CDR3 length: 18 amino acids. CDR3 coding DNA: TGTGCCAGCAGTTTAGCGAGCCCGGGACTAGCGGGGGCAGATACGCAGTATTTT. This encodes CASSLASPGLAGADTQYF.

This clonotype was seen at least ten times. A junction boundary mismatches the germline segment, possibly from a read error. V and J are TRBV5-4 and TRBJ2-5, with D perhaps being TRBD1 or TRBD2 (6 bases each). The CDR3 has 13 amino acids. The germline V gene encodes CDR1 SGHNT and CDR2 YYREEE (reference sequence). Here the CDR3 DNA reads TGTGCCAGCAGTTTGGACAGCGGGGAGACCCAGTACTTC. Residues: CASSLDSGETQYF.

Only a few counts were recorded for this clonotype. This rearrangement joins TRBV7-2 to TRBJ2-1; D remains ambiguous. The CDR3 covers 16 residues. V was pared by 1 base and J by 2 bases, with 12 bases between. Germline CDR1 and CDR2: SGHTA and FQGNSA. The DNA for the CDR3 is TGTGCCAGCAGCTTAGGTTTGGACCCCACCTACAATGAGCAGTTCTTC. It translates to CASSLGLDPTYNEQFF.

This clonotype came up many times. The chain couples TRBV7-9 to TRBJ2-5, with D uncertain. The CDR3 consists of 13 residues. CDR1 and CDR2 from the germline V gene are SEHNR and FQNEAQ (reference sequence). V lost 1 base, J lost 3 bases, and 6 bases lay in between. DNA of the CDR3: TGTGCCAGCAGCTTAGGGCTCGAAGAGACCCAGTACTTC. Amino acids: CASSLGLEETQYF.

This chain uses TRBV19 with TRBJ2-7, with D possibly being TRBD1 (6 bases). Germline-derived CDR1 and CDR2 are LNHDA and SQIVND (reference sequence). The CDR3 is 13 residues long. The V gene lost 4 bases and the J gene lost 2 bases, with 9 bases spanning the gap. This CDR3 is CASSTPGAYEQYF. Here the CDR3 DNA reads TGTGCCAGTAGTACCCCAGGGGCCTACGAGCAGTACTTC.

The table lists this clonotype with many counts. The chain uses TRBV6-1 and TRBJ1-1; no clear D. The CDR3 length is 14 residues. V was pared by 7 bases and J by 1 base, with 13 bases between. Germline V lookup: CDR1 MNHNS, CDR2 SASEGT. The CDR3 spells CASTQGSQNTEAFF. The CDR3 bases are TGTGCCAGCACCCAAGGATCCCAGAACACTGAAGCTTTCTTT.

This clonotype was found many times. The V call is TRBV24-1, the J call TRBJ1-5, with D possibly matching TRBD1 (6 bases). The germline V and J ends were trimmed by 5 bases and 0 bases, with 13 bases remaining between them. The germline V gene encodes CDR1 KGHDR and CDR2 SFDVKD. The CDR3 covers 16 residues. The CDR3 DNA is TGTGCCACCAGTGGACCGGACAGCTATAGCAATCAGCCCCAGCATTTT. As protein: CATSGPDSYSNQPQHF.

Ten or more counts support this clonotype. This chain links TRBV24-1 with TRBJ1-2, with D uncertain. The V gene's germline CDR1 is KGHDR and CDR2 SFDVKD. V lost 6 bases and J lost 4, with 11 bases in between. The CDR3 is 13 residues long. The CDR3 sequence: CATSLGQSYGYTF. CDR3 coding DNA: TGTGCCACCAGTCTCGGGCAGAGCTATGGCTACACCTTC.

Ten or more counts support this clonotype. The CDR3 DNA sequence: TGTGCCAGCAGCTTAGTTCCAGAGAGGGACTACAATGAGCAGTTCTTC. It encodes CASSLVPERDYNEQFF. The rearrangement links TRBV7-6 to TRBJ2-1; possible D gene TRBD2, 5 bases. This CDR3 is 16 amino acids long. In germline, CDR1 is SGHVS, CDR2 FNYEAQ. The V gene lost 1 base and the J gene lost 3 bases, with 13 bases spanning the gap. Full variable domain (outside the CDR3, taken from reference TRBV7-6 and TRBJ2-1): GAGVSQSPRYKVTKRGQDVALRCDPISGHVSLYWYRQALGQGPEFLTYFNYEAQQDKSGLPNDRFSAERPEGSISTLTIQRTEQRDSAMYRCASSLVPERDYNEQFFGPGTRLTVL.

This clonotype was recorded many times. The chain is built from TRBV5-4 and TRBJ1-6; no firm D call. The CDR3 length is 15 residues. Germline V lookup: CDR1 SGHNT, CDR2 YYREEE (reference sequence). V lost 0 bases and J lost 3, with 7 bases in between. The DNA of the CDR3 is TGTGCCAGCAGCTTGGGAGGCATCTATAATTCACCCCTCCACTTT. Translation gives CASSLGGIYNSPLHF.

There are many counts of this clonotype. CDR3 sequence (DNA): TGCAGTGCTAGCAGGTCTCAAAGCCCCAATTCACCCCTCCACTTT. It codes for CSASRSQSPNSPLHF. This chain connects TRBV20-1 to TRBJ1-6, with no clear D. Deletions cut 3 bases from V and 7 bases from J, with 16 bases between. There are 15 residues in the CDR3. CDR1 is DFQATT, CDR2 SNEGSKA, per germline (reference sequence).